These 15 T cell receptor beta chains share one sample of origin, sequenced in a study of T cell clonotyping in hematopoietic cell transplantation. Described time point: recipient sample about 28 days before transplant, after cytoreduction. Assay used: immunoSEQ multiplex PCR; TCRdb lists only in-frame clones, some missing. The data hold 25,000 to 30,000 clones, with roughly 84% observed a single time. The source material was peripheral blood mononuclear cells, sampled before stem cell transplant. These receptors were obtained from a man aged 40-55 years with acute myeloid leukemia. Some clones in this sample may be carry-over from other donors' samples.

The genes are TRBV5-4 and TRBJ2-1; perhaps TRBD2 as D (5 bases). Germline V gene data show CDR1 as SGHNT and CDR2 as YYREEE (reference sequence). CDR3 length: 15 residues. The germline V and J ends were trimmed by 3 bases and 0 bases, with 10 bases remaining between them. CDR3 protein: CASSSNGGSYNEQFF. CDR3 in DNA: TGTGCCAGCAGCTCGAATGGAGGCTCCTACAATGAGCAGTTCTTC.

In its sample, this clone was seen a few times. This chain connects TRBV4-1 to TRBJ2-2; no clear D. Per the germline V gene, CDR1 is MGHRA and CDR2 is YSYEKL. The length of the CDR3 is 11 residues. Deletions cut 3 bases from V and 6 bases from J, with 2 bases between. CDR3 nucleotides: TGCGCCAGCAGCCAGTCCGGGGAGCTGTTTTTT. Translation gives CASSQSGELFF.

This clone was found a few times. The chain couples TRBV27 to TRBJ1-1; a possible D gene is TRBD1 (5 bases). V dropped 6 bases and J dropped 4 bases, with 15 bases sitting between them. The CDR3 has 14 residues. CDR1 is MNHEY, CDR2 SMNVEV, per germline (reference sequence). In DNA form, the CDR3 reads TGTGCCAGCAGGGGGGGGAGGGTATTCACTGAAGCTTTCTTT. This sequence encodes CASRGGRVFTEAFF.

This clone was recorded once. This rearrangement joins TRBV2 to TRBJ2-5, with 8 bases aligning to TRBD2. Germline CDR1 and CDR2: SNHLY and FYNNEI. The length of the CDR3 is 15 residues. Unmatched junction bases numbered 8, after V lost 6 bases and J lost 2 bases. The CDR3 DNA reads as TGTGCCAGCAGGTTAATGAGCGGGGGACAAGAGACCCAGTACTTC. It codes for CASRLMSGGQETQYF. Together with reference TRBV2 and TRBJ2-5, the CDR3 gives the full variable domain: EPEVTQTPSHQVTQMGQEVILRCVPISNHLYFYWYRQILGQKVEFLVSFYNNEISEKSEIFDDQFSVERPDGSNFTLKIRSTKLEDSAMYFCASRLMSGGQETQYFGPGTRLLVL.

DNA for the CDR3: TGTGCCAGCAGCTTAGAAAGCGGGACTGGGGCCAACGTCCTGACTTTC. Its protein is CASSLESGTGANVLTF. The rearrangement uses TRBV7-2 and TRBJ2-6; the match to TRBD2 covers 7 bases. There are 16 residues in the CDR3. V was pared by 1 base and J by 2 bases, with 2 bases of the junction left unmatched. Germline CDR1 reads SGHTA; CDR2 reads FQGNSA.

The CDR3 DNA is TGTGCCAGCAGCGTAGGAGTAGGGAACACTGAAGCTTTCTTT. Translating gives CASSVGVGNTEAFF. This rearrangement joins TRBV9 to TRBJ1-1, with D hard to call. V was clipped by 0 bases and J by 1 base, with 7 bases between them. CDR3 size: 14 residues. Germline V gene data show CDR1 as SGDLS and CDR2 as YYNGEE.

The genes are TRBV19 and TRBJ1-1; no firm D call. This CDR3 comprises 13 residues. CDR1 is LNHDA, CDR2 SQIVND, per germline (reference sequence). V dropped 3 bases and J dropped 0 bases, with 5 bases sitting between them. CDR3 loop: CASSIMLNTEAFF. The DNA for the CDR3 is TGTGCCAGTAGTATTATGTTGAACACTGAAGCTTTCTTT.

The chain recombines TRBV5-1 with TRBJ2-2; TRBD1 matches at 8 bases. CDR1 and CDR2 (germline): SGHRS, YFSETQ. The CDR3 sequence is 14 residues long. V was pared by 10 bases and J by 4 bases, with 9 bases of the junction left unmatched. The CDR3 DNA is TGCGCCGCTTCTACAGGGGGAGGCACCGGGGAGCTGTTTTTT. Amino acid sequence: CAASTGGGTGELFF.

The CDR3 region has the DNA TGTGCCTTACAGGGAAAGAACACCGGGGAGCTGTTTTTT. This translates into CALQGKNTGELFF. J is TRBJ2-2 and V is TRBV2, with a possible D match to TRBD1 (6 bases). CDR3 length equals 13 residues. Germline CDR1 reads SNHLY; CDR2 reads FYNNEI. Trimming took off 11 bases at V and 1 base at J, with 11 bases between the two ends.

The genes are TRBV2 and TRBJ2-3; 9 nucleotides agree with TRBD2. In germline, CDR1 is SNHLY, CDR2 FYNNEI. The CDR3 is 13 residues long. After removal of 7 bases from V and 4 bases from J, the junction contained 3 bases not matched to a gene. The CDR3 is CASKGLAADTQYF. CDR3 DNA sequence: TGTGCCAGCAAGGGACTAGCAGCAGATACGCAGTATTTT.

The rearrangement joins TRBV27 to TRBJ2-2; no definite D call. Trimming left V 1 base short and J 1 base short, with 1 base between. Germline V gene lookup returns CDR1 MNHEY and CDR2 SMNVEV (reference sequence). The CDR3 runs 13 residues. CDR3 DNA: TGTGCCAGCAGTTTATTGAACACCGGGGAGCTGTTTTTT. It encodes CASSLLNTGELFF.

The sample holds one count of this clone. The chain has TRBV2 and TRBJ1-6; TRBD1 is a possible D gene (5 bases). Germline lookup yields CDR1 SNHLY and CDR2 FYNNEI. The CDR3 runs 16 residues. Trimming took 1 base from V and 1 from J, leaving 8 bases between them. The CDR3 DNA reads TGTGCCAGCAGTGAAGAGTCAGGGTCCTATAATTCACCCCTCCACTTT. Amino acids: CASSEESGSYNSPLHF.

V usage is TRBV7-8 and J usage is TRBJ1-5; 11 positions agree with TRBD1. Germline assignment: CDR1 SGHVS and CDR2 FQNEAQ. The CDR3 has 19 residues. The ends lost 5 bases at V and 4 bases at J; junction bases unmatched: 16. Here the CDR3 reads CASSPGTGGSRAANQPQHF. CDR3 coding DNA: TGTGCCAGCAGCCCAGGGACAGGGGGGTCTCGGGCAGCTAATCAGCCCCAGCATTTT.

The V gene is TRBV10-3, the J gene TRBJ2-7; D ambiguous. Per the germline V gene, CDR1 is ENHRY and CDR2 is SYGVKD. The CDR3 extends over 15 amino acids. Trimming shortened V by 4 bases and J by 0 bases, and 13 bases separated the two germline ends. CDR3 amino acids: CAISAYSRISYEQYF. CDR3 sequence (DNA): TGTGCCATCAGTGCTTATTCTAGGATCTCCTACGAGCAGTACTTC.

V gene TRBV5-6 combines with J gene TRBJ2-3; 8 positions match TRBD2. The CDR3 covers 17 residues. V lost 2 bases to trimming and J lost 6 bases; unmatched junction nucleotides: 14. Germline assignment: CDR1 SGHDT and CDR2 YYEEEE. Written as DNA, the CDR3 is TGTGCCAGCAGCTTATGGCCCGGGACTAGTTTTTCGGATACGCAGTATTTT. Translating gives CASSLWPGTSFSDTQYF.